The 7 T cell receptor beta chains below were found in one sample sequenced in a study of shared clonotypes between healthy human individuals. TCRdb keeps only in-frame clones here, not all; method: immunoSEQ multiplex PCR. The sample lists 2 million to 2.5 million clones, around 93% occurring once. The sequenced sample consisted of naive CD4+ T cells from PBMCs. Sample subset: CD45RA+ positively selected. Source of these receptors: a young man in good health. Some clones in this sample may be carry-over from other donors' samples.

The V gene is TRBV29-1, the J gene TRBJ1-1; D not resolved. Germline V gene data show CDR1 as SQVTM and CDR2 as ANQGSEA. Trimming pared 6 bases from V and 8 bases from J, leaving 22 bases between. The CDR3 contains 14 residues. The CDR3 region has the DNA TGCAGCGTCGCAGCACCCAACTATAGAGGAGAAGCTTTCTTT. Encoded protein: CSVAAPNYRGEAFF.

The chain links TRBV6-1 to TRBJ2-2, with 10 bases identical to TRBD2. After removal of 8 bases from V and 4 bases from J, the junction contained 4 bases not matched to a gene. Germline-derived CDR1 and CDR2 are MNHNS and SASEGT. The CDR3 loop spans 14 amino acids. CDR3 amino acids: CASAGTSVTGELFF. The CDR3 nucleotides read TGTGCCAGCGCCGGGACTAGCGTCACCGGGGAGCTGTTTTTT.

V is TRBV6-1 and J is TRBJ2-1; 7 positions agree with TRBD1. Germline assignment: CDR1 MNHNS and CDR2 SASEGT. This CDR3 has 13 amino acids. J was trimmed by 9 bases and V by 8 bases; bases with no gene match: 10. CDR3 nucleotides: TGTGCCAGCCAGAGAATACAGGGGACTGAGCAGTTCTTC. Its translation is CASQRIQGTEQFF.

The chain links TRBV5-8 to TRBJ1-5; no firm D call. The length of the CDR3 is 15 residues. The germline V and J ends were trimmed by 5 bases and 0 bases, with 12 bases remaining between them. Germline loops: CDR1 SGHTS, CDR2 YDEGEE. The DNA of the CDR3 is TGTGCCAGCAGTCCGGAGTACTATAGCAATCAGCCCCAGCATTTT. This gives the protein CASSPEYYSNQPQHF.

The chain couples TRBV7-2 to TRBJ2-7; D not certain. V was clipped by 7 bases and J by 6 bases, with 19 bases between them. Germline V CDR1 and CDR2: SGHTA, FQGNSA. The CDR3 is 14 residues long. CDR3 in amino acids: CASTYTSLMAEQYF. CDR3 bases: TGTGCCAGCACCTACACCTCTCTGATGGCCGAGCAGTACTTC.

This chain links TRBV18 with TRBJ1-2; 7 nucleotides line up with TRBD1. This CDR3 is 16 amino acids long. J was trimmed by 6 bases and V by 3 bases; bases with no gene match: 13. Germline lookup yields CDR1 KGHSH and CDR2 LQKENI. CDR3 nucleotides: TGTGCCAGCTCACCCTCGGGACAGCTCCGAATAGATGGCTACACCTTC. This translates into CASSPSGQLRIDGYTF.

This chain uses TRBV5-4 with TRBJ1-1, with D uncertain. This CDR3 is 14 amino acids long. Trimming stripped 4 bases from V and 3 bases from J, with 13 bases between. Looked up from germline, CDR1 is SGHNT and CDR2 is YYREEE (reference sequence). For the CDR3, the DNA is TGTGCCAGCAGCGCCGCGCTTGGGGACACTGAAGCTTTCTTT. It codes for CASSAALGDTEAFF.